Included here is one T cell receptor beta chain sequence, with context. These data originate in a study of blood T cell repertoires in COVID-19. Study-wide background: The United States, Italy and Spain were the sources of the acute and convalescent COVID-19 samples. Nucleic acid was either cDNA or gDNA, and it came from T cells, B-cell-depleted T cells, or PBMCs.

Source study methods: Estimation of nucleated cell counts relied on the amplification of reference gene primers. Profiling relied on immunoSEQ multiplex PCR, and the TCRdb table lists in-frame clones only, not all of them. V, J and clone size derive from that table, while D and trimming were established from the DNA sequence. The table records approximately 170,000 clones, approximately 85% of them present only once. The receptor was derived from a man aged 55 to 70 who had recovered from COVID-19. The sample was peripheral blood.

The CDR3 region is CASSSPGQGNTQYF. The CDR3 bases are TGTGCCAGCAGCTCGCCGGGACAGGGGAATACGCAGTATTTT. This rearrangement joins TRBV7-3 to TRBJ2-3; 10 nucleotides agree with TRBD1. The length of the CDR3 is 14 residues. Per the germline V gene, CDR1 is SGHTA and CDR2 is FQGTGA. V dropped 4 bases and J dropped 7; count of bases not matched to a gene: 5.